Listed below are T cell receptor beta chains from one sample, sequenced in a study of blood T cell repertoires in COVID-19. Profiling relied on immunoSEQ multiplex PCR, and the TCRdb table lists in-frame clones only, not all of them. The sample shows 90,000 to 95,000 clones, 88% of them seen only once. The specimen sequenced was peripheral blood. The receptors here all came from a woman over 75 with active COVID-19. The CDR3 runs from the conserved cysteine through the conserved F or W. Each record gives: V gene, D gene, clone size, J gene, CDR3 protein, CDR3 DNA. A D gene is named only where the DNA matches it firmly. Clone size, where shown, is once, few, many, or a class for clones that have expanded.

>TRBV18|TRBD2|-|TRBJ2-1
CASSLGLAKYNEQFF
TGTGCCAGCTCACTTGGACTAGCGAAGTACAATGAGCAGTTCTTC
>TRBV6-5|TRBD2|-|TRBJ2-7
CASGSLAESSYEQYF
TGTGCCAGCGGATCACTAGCGGAGAGCTCCTACGAGCAGTACTTC
>TRBV7-2|TRBD1|-|TRBJ1-1
CASSLLTGGNTEAFF
TGTGCCAGCAGCTTACTGACAGGGGGAAACACTGAAGCTTTCTTT
>TRBV2|TRBD1|-|TRBJ1-1
CASTQEQGPDTEAFF
TGTGCCAGCACCCAAGAACAGGGGCCCGACACTGAAGCTTTCTTT
>TRBV28|TRBD2|few|TRBJ2-7
CASIQAGAYEQYF
TGTGCCAGCATTCAGGCGGGAGCATACGAGCAGTACTTC
>TRBV2|-|-|TRBJ1-1
CASSNQDRLGRTVTEAFF
TGTGCCAGCAGTAACCAAGACAGATTGGGTCGAACAGTAACTGAAGCTTTCTTT
>TRBV9|-|-|TRBJ2-3
CASSYTGLPGDTQYF
TGTGCCAGCAGCTATACGGGACTCCCAGGGGATACGCAGTATTTT
>TRBV5-1|-|-|TRBJ2-1
CASSLVEPSYNEQFF
TGCGCCAGCAGCTTGGTGGAGCCATCCTACAATGAGCAGTTCTTC
>TRBV19|-|-|TRBJ1-1
CASYRQSLNTEAFF
TGTGCCAGTTATAGACAGTCTCTGAACACTGAAGCTTTCTTT
>TRBV6-5|TRBD1|-|TRBJ2-3
CASRAGQGFTDTQYF
TGTGCCAGCAGGGCGGGACAGGGCTTTACAGATACGCAGTATTTT
>TRBV6-2/TRBV6-3|-|-|TRBJ1-3
CASSYGRGFSGNTIYF
TGTGCCAGCAGTTACGGAAGGGGTTTCTCTGGAAACACCATATATTTT
>TRBV7-2|TRBD2|-|TRBJ2-5
CASSLGTSGSGQETQYF
TGTGCCAGCAGCCTCGGGACTAGCGGGAGTGGTCAAGAGACCCAGTACTTC
>TRBV19|TRBD1|-|TRBJ2-7
CASSRGTGKFYEQYF
TGTGCCAGTAGTAGGGGGACAGGGAAGTTTTACGAGCAGTACTTC
>TRBV28|TRBD1|-|TRBJ1-2
CASSEDRVAVYGYTF
TGTGCCAGCAGTGAGGACAGGGTGGCGGTCTATGGCTACACCTTC
>TRBV28|-|-|TRBJ1-2
CASSFPADLVYGYTF
TGTGCCAGCAGTTTCCCCGCAGACTTGGTCTATGGCTACACCTTC
>TRBV11-3|-|-|TRBJ2-3
CASSPSHRGSDTQYF
TGTGCCAGCAGCCCCTCACATAGAGGTTCAGATACGCAGTATTTT
>TRBV15|-|-|TRBJ1-1
CATSRGNTEAFF
TGTGCCACCAGCAGGGGCAATACTGAAGCTTTCTTT
>TRBV2|TRBD2|-|TRBJ2-5
CASMRGYQETQYF
TGTGCCAGCATGCGGGGGTACCAAGAGACCCAGTACTTC
>TRBV11-2|TRBD2|-|TRBJ2-1
CASRWGLAGEYNEQFF
TGTGCCAGCAGATGGGGACTAGCGGGAGAATACAATGAGCAGTTCTTC
>TRBV15|-|-|TRBJ2-5
CATNRGDKGGQETQYF
TGTGCCACCAACCGAGGGGACAAAGGGGGCCAAGAGACCCAGTACTTC
>TRBV5-5|TRBD1|-|TRBJ2-7
CASSGGQGDTFYEQYF
TGTGCCAGCAGTGGGGGACAGGGGGATACCTTCTACGAGCAGTACTTC
>TRBV5-6|TRBD1|-|TRBJ1-1
CASSLGQGALNTEAFF
TGTGCCAGCAGCCTGGGACAGGGGGCTTTAAACACTGAAGCTTTCTTT
>TRBV28|-|-|TRBJ1-2
CATIRQGTVYGYTF
TGTGCCACCATCAGGCAGGGGACCGTCTATGGCTACACCTTC